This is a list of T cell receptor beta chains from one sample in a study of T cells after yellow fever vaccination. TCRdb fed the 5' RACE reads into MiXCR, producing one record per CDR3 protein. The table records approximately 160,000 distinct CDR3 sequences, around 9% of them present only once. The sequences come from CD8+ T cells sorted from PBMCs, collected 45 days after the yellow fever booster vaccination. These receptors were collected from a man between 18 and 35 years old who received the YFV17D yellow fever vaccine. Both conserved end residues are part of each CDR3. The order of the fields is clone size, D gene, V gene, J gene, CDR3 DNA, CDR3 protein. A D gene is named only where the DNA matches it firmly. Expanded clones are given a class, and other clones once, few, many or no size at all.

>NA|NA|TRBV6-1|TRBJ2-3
TGTGCCAGCAAAGGGGTGGCCTACACAGATACGCAGTATTTT
CASKGVAYTDTQYF
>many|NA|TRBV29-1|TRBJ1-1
TGCAGCGTACAGGCGTTTGGCACTGAAGCTTTCTTT
CSVQAFGTEAFF
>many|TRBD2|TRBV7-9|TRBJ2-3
TGTGCCAGCAGCTCTGCGGTTAGCGGGGCTGATACGCAGTATTTT
CASSSAVSGADTQYF
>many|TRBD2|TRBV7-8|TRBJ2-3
TGTGCCAGCAGCTTAGTAACTAGCGGTGCAGATACGCAGTATTTT
CASSLVTSGADTQYF
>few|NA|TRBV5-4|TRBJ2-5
TGTGCCAGCAGCTCGACGGGGACGGGCAAAGAGACCCAGTACTTC
CASSSTGTGKETQYF
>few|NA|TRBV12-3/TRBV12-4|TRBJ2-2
TGTGCCAGCAGTTTTCCGGGGCCCGGGGAGCTGTTTTTT
CASSFPGPGELFF
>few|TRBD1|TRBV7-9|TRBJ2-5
TGTGCCAGCAGCTTAGCGCAGGGGGAGAAAGAGACCCAGTACTTC
CASSLAQGEKETQYF
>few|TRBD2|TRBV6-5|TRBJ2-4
TGTGCCAGCAGTCCCCAGCGGGGCGGGGAAAACATTCAGTACTTC
CASSPQRGGENIQYF
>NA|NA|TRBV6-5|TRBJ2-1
TGTGCCAGCACCCCCGCGGGAAGGGCGTACAATGAGCAGTTCTTC
CASTPAGRAYNEQFF
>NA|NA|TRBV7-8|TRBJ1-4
TGTGCCAGCAACCCCCTATCGACAGACGAAAAACTGTTTTTT
CASNPLSTDEKLFF
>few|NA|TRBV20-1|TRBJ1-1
TGCAGTGCTCCCTGGGGCGCGGGGACTGAAGCTTTCTTT
CSAPWGAGTEAFF
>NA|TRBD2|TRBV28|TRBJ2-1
TGTGCCAGCTTATCCCTTCTTAGCGGGGTATACAATGAGCAGTTCTTC
CASLSLLSGVYNEQFF
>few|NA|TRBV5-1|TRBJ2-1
TGCGCCAGCAGCCCGGTTGGGGGTCGAAATGAGCAGTTCTTC
CASSPVGGRNEQFF
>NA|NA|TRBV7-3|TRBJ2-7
TGTGCCAGCAGCTTATATGGGGGCGAGCAGTACTTC
CASSLYGGEQYF
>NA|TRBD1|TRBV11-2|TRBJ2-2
TGTGCCAGCAGCTCCCCGGACAGGGTGAACACCGGGGAGCTGTTTTTT
CASSSPDRVNTGELFF
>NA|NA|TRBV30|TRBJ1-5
TGTGCCTGGAGTGAGGGAATAGGGCAGGGCTACAATCAGCCCCAGCATTTT
CAWSEGIGQGYNQPQHF
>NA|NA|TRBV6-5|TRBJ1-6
TGTGCCAGCACCAACTCCTGGACGGAGAATTCACCCCTCCACTTT
CASTNSWTENSPLHF
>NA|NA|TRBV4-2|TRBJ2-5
TGTGCCAGCAGCCAATTCGAGTCAGGGTACCAAGAGACCCAGTACTTC
CASSQFESGYQETQYF
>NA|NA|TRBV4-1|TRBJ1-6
TGCGCCAGCAGCCAGCCCCGAGGGGGAGGAGAGAATTCACCCCTCCACTTT
CASSQPRGGGENSPLHF
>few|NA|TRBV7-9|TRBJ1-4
TGTGCCAGCAGCCCATCCCAGGGAGGGGAAAAACTGTTTTTT
CASSPSQGGEKLFF
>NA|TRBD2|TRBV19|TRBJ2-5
TGTGCCAGTAGTCGGACTAGCGGAGAGACCCAGTACTTC
CASSRTSGETQYF
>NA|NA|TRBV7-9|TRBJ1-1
TGTGCCAGCAGCTCTGGCCGGAAGGTTGAAGCTTTCTTT
CASSSGRKVEAFF
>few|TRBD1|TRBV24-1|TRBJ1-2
TGTGCCACCAGTGAGGTCGGGACAGGGGAGTCTATCTATGGCTACACCTTC
CATSEVGTGESIYGYTF
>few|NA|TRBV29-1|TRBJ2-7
TGCAGCGTTGGGACAGAGAATTCCTACGAGCAGTACTTC
CSVGTENSYEQYF
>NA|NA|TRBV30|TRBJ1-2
TGTGCCGGATGGACAGTCTATGGCTACACCTTC
CAGWTVYGYTF
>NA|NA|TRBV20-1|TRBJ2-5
TGCAGTGCTAGAGATCGTCAGTCGAGGGAGACCCAGTACTTC
CSARDRQSRETQYF
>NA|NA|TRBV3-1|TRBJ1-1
TGTGCCAGCAGCCAAGAAGGGTTCACTGAAGCTTTCTTT
CASSQEGFTEAFF